Sequencing of this T cell receptor beta chain was carried out in a study of T cells in Graves' hyperthyroidism and ophthalmopathy. In this sample, this clonotype turned up many times. What it binds is unknown. The CDR3 spans 11 residues. In germline, CDR1 is MGHDK, CDR2 SYGVNS. V was clipped by 4 bases and J by 9 bases, with 9 bases between them. The CDR3 regions of TCR beta were amplified from RNA transcripts. First-round RT-PCR with HTBI primers amplified the TCR CDR3 region. One entry per CDR3 protein, called by TCRdb with MiXCR from the multiplex PCR reads. The table includes around 800,000 distinct CDR3 sequences, more than 30% detected once. Points from the study as a whole: By a 13 V-J model, ophthalmopathy was set apart from stable hyperthyroidism.

For Graves' hyperthyroidism to be stable, ophthalmopathy could not progress within 18 months. Reasons for excluding patients were uncontrolled infection, other autoimmune disease, pregnancy or lactation. The TCR was taken from a man aged 18 to 30 with Graves' hyperthyroidism. The sample comprised blood. The chain couples TRBV25-1 to TRBJ1-2; D not resolved. The CDR3 is CASSVSARYTF. The CDR3 DNA reads TGTGCCAGCAGTGTTTCCGCCCGCTACACCTTC.